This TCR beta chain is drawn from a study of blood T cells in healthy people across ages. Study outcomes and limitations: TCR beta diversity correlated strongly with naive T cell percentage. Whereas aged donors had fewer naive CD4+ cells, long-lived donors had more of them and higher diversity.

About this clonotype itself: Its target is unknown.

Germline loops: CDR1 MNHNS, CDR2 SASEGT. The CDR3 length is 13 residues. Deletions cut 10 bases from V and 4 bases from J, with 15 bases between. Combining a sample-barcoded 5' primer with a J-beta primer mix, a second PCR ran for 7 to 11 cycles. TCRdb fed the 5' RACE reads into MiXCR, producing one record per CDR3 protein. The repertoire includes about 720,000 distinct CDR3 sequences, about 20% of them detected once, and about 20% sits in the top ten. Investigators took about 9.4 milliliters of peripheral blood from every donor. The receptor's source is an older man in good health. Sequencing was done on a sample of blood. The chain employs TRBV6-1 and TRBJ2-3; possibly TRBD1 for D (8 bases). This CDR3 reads CATYRGGPDTQYF. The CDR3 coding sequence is TGTGCCACCTACAGGGGGGGGCCAGATACGCAGTATTTT.